This T cell receptor beta chain was retrieved from a study of regulatory T cells in long-lasting Graves disease. Relying on iRepertoire HTBI primers and Arm-PCR of CDR3 regions, the team built TCR beta libraries. TCRdb ran MiXCR on the multiplex PCR reads and lists one entry per CDR3 protein. Here the sample spans a few hundred thousand distinct CDR3 sequences, over 15% being singletons. Germline assignment: CDR1 SGHRS and CDR2 YFSETQ. The CDR3 is 14 residues long. V was clipped by 0 bases and J by 1 base, with 6 bases between them. This clonotype has at least ten counts. The time point here: newly diagnosed GD, antithyroid drugs for less than 3 months. With RNA extracted from PBMCs as input, the TCR library was made. The same data also went into a second study, on T cells in Graves' hyperthyroidism and ophthalmopathy.

This chain connects TRBV5-1 to TRBJ2-3; D call uncertain. The TCR was taken from a man aged 35 to 55 with Graves disease. Sequenced material: peripheral blood mononuclear cells (PBMCs), taken at new diagnosis, from a patient treated with antithyroid drugs. The CDR3 DNA follows: TGCGCCAGCAGCTTGGGGCACGGCACAGATACGCAGTATTTT. This translates into CASSLGHGTDTQYF.